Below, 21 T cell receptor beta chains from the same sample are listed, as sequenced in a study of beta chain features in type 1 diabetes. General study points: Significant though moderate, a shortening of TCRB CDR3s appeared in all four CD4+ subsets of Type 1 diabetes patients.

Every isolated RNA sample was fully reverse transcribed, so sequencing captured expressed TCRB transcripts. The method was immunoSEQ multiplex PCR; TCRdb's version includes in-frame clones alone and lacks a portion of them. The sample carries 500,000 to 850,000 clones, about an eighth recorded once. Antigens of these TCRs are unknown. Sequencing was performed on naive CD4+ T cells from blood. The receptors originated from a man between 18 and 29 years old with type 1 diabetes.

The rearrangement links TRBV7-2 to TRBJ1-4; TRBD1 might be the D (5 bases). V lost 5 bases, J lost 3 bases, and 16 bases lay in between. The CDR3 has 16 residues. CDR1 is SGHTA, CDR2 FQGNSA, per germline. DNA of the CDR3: TGTGCCAGCAGCCCCCAGGGCCGGGGGGCTAATGAAAAACTGTTTTTT. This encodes CASSPQGRGANEKLFF.

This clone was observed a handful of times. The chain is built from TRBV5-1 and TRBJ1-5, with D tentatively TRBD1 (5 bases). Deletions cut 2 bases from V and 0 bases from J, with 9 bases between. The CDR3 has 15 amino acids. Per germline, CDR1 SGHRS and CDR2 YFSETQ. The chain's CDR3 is CASSLRDGSNQPQHF. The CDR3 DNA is TGCGCCAGCAGCTTAAGGGACGGTAGCAATCAGCCCCAGCATTTT.

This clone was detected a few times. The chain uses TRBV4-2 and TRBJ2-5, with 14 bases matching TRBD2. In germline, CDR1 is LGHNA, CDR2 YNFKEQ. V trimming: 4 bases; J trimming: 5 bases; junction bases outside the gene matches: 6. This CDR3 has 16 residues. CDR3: CASSLLTSGGAETQYF. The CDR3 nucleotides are TGTGCCAGCAGCCTGCTGACTAGCGGGGGGGCGGAGACCCAGTACTTC.

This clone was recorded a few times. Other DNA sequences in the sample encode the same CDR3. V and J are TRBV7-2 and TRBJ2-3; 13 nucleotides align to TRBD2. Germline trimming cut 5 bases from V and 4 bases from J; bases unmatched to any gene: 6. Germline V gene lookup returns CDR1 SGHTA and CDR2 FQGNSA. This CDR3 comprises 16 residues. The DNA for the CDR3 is TGTGCCAGCAGCCCTCGACTAGCGGGAGGCCCAGATACGCAGTATTTT. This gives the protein CASSPRLAGGPDTQYF.

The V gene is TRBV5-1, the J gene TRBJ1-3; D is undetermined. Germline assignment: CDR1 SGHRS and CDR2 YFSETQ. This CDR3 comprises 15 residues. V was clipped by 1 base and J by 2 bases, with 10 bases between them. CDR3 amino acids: CASSLYPETGNTIYF. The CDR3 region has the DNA TGCGCCAGCAGCTTGTATCCAGAGACTGGAAACACCATATATTTT.

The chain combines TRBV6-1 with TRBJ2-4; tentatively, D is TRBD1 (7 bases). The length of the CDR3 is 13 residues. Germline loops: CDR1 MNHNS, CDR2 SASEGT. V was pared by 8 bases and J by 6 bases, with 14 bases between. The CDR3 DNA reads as TGTGCCAGCTTCGACCAGGGGGGAAACATTCAGTACTTC. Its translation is CASFDQGGNIQYF.

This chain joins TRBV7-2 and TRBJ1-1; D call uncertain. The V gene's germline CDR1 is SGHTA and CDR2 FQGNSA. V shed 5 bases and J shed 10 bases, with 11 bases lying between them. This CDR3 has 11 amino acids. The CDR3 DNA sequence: TGTGCCAGCAGCGCGGGCCCCCGAGCTTTCTTT. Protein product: CASSAGPRAFF.

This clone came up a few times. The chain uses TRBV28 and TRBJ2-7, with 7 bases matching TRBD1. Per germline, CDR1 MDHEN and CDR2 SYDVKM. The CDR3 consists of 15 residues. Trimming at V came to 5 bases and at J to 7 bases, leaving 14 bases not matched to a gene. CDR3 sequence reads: CASSNRQGRSGEQYF. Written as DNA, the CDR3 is TGTGCCAGCAGTAATCGACAGGGCCGCTCGGGGGAGCAGTACTTC.

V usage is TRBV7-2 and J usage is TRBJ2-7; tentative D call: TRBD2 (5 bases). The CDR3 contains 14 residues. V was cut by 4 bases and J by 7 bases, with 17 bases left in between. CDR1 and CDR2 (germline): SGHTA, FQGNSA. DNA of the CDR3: TGTGCCAGCAGCTCACGGACGGGGATCCGGGAGCAGTACTTC. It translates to CASSSRTGIREQYF.

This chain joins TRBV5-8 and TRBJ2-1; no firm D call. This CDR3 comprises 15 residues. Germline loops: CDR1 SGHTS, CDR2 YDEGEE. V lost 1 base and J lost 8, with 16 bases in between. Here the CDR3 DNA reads TGTGCCAGCAGCTTGAGCAGGTTCCCCCAATATGAGCAGTTCTTC. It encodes CASSLSRFPQYEQFF. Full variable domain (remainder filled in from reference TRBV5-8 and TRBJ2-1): EAGVTQSPTHLIKTRGQQATLRCSPISGHTSVYWYQQALGLGLQFLLWYDEGEERNRGNFPPRFSGRQFPNYSSELNVNALELEDSALYLCASSLSRFPQYEQFFGPGTRLTVL.

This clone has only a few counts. The CDR3 loop reads CSADVTDTQYF. The CDR3 DNA reads TGCAGTGCGGACGTCACAGATACGCAGTATTTT. V usage is TRBV20-1 and J usage is TRBJ2-3; no reliable D call. Looked up from germline, CDR1 is DFQATT and CDR2 is SNEGSKA (reference sequence). The CDR3 contains 11 residues. V was pared by 6 bases and J by 2 bases, with 6 bases between.

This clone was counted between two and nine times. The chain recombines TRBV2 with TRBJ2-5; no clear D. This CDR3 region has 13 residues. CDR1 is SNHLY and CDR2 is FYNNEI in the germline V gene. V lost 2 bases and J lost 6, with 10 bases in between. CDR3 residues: CASSELGKKTQYF. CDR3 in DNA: TGTGCCAGCAGTGAACTGGGGAAAAAGACCCAGTACTTC.

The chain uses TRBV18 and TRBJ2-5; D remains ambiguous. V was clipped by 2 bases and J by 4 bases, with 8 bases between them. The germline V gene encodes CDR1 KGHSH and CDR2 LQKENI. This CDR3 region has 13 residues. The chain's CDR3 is CASSPRQRETQYF. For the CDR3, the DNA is TGTGCCAGCTCACCAAGGCAGCGAGAGACCCAGTACTTC.

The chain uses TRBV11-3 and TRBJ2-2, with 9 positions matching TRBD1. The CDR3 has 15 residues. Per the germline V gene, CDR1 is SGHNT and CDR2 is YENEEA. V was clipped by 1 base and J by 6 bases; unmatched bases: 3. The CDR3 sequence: CASSLGWTGAGELFF. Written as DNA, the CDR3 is TGTGCCAGCAGCTTAGGCTGGACAGGGGCCGGGGAGCTGTTTTTT.

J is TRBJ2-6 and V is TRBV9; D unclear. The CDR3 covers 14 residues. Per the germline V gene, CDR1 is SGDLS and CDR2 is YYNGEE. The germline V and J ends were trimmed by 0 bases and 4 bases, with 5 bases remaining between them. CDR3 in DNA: TGTGCCAGCAGCGTAGGGCTGGGGGCCAACGTCCTGACTTTC. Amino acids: CASSVGLGANVLTF.

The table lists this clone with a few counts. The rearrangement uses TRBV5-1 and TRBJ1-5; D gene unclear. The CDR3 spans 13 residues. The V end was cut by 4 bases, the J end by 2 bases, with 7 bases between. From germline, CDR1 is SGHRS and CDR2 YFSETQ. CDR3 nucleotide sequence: TGCGCCAGCAGCCCAGATGGCAATCAGCCCCAGCATTTT. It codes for CASSPDGNQPQHF. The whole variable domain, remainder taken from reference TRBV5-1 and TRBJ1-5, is KAGVTQTPRYLIKTRGQQVTLSCSPISGHRSVSWYQQTPGQGLQFLFEYFSETQRNKGNFPGRFSGRQFSNSRSEMNVSTLELGDSALYLCASSPDGNQPQHFGDGTRLSIL.

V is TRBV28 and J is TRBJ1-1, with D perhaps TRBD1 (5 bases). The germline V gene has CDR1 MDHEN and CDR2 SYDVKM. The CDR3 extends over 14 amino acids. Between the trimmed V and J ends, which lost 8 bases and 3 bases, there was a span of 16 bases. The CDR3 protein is CASGPGRGDTEAFF. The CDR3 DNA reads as TGTGCCAGCGGCCCGGGGAGGGGCGACACTGAAGCTTTCTTT.

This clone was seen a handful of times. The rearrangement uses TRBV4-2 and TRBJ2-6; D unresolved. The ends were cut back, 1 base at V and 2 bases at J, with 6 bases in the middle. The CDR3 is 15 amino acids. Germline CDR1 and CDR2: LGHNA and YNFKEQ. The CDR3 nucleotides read TGTGCCAGCAGCCAAGTGTCACCTGGGGCCAACGTCCTGACTTTC. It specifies CASSQVSPGANVLTF.

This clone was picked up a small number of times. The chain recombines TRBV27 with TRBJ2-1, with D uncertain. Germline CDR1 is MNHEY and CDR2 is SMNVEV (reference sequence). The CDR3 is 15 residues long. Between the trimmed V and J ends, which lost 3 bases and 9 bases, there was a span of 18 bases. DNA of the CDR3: TGTGCCAGCAGTTTGGAACTCTATAGGGCTGGTGAGCAGTTCTTC. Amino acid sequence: CASSLELYRAGEQFF.

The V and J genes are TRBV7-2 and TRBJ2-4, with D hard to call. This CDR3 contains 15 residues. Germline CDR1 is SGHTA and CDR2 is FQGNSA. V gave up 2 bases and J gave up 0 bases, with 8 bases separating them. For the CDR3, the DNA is TGTGCCAGCAGCTTATTGGAACCAGCCAAAAACATTCAGTACTTC. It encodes CASSLLEPAKNIQYF.

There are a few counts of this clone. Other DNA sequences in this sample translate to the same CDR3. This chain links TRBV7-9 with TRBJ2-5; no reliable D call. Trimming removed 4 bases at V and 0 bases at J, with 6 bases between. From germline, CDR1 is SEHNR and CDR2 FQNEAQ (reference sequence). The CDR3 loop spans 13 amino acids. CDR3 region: CASSSLNQETQYF. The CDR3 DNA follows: TGTGCCAGCAGCTCGCTTAACCAAGAGACCCAGTACTTC.